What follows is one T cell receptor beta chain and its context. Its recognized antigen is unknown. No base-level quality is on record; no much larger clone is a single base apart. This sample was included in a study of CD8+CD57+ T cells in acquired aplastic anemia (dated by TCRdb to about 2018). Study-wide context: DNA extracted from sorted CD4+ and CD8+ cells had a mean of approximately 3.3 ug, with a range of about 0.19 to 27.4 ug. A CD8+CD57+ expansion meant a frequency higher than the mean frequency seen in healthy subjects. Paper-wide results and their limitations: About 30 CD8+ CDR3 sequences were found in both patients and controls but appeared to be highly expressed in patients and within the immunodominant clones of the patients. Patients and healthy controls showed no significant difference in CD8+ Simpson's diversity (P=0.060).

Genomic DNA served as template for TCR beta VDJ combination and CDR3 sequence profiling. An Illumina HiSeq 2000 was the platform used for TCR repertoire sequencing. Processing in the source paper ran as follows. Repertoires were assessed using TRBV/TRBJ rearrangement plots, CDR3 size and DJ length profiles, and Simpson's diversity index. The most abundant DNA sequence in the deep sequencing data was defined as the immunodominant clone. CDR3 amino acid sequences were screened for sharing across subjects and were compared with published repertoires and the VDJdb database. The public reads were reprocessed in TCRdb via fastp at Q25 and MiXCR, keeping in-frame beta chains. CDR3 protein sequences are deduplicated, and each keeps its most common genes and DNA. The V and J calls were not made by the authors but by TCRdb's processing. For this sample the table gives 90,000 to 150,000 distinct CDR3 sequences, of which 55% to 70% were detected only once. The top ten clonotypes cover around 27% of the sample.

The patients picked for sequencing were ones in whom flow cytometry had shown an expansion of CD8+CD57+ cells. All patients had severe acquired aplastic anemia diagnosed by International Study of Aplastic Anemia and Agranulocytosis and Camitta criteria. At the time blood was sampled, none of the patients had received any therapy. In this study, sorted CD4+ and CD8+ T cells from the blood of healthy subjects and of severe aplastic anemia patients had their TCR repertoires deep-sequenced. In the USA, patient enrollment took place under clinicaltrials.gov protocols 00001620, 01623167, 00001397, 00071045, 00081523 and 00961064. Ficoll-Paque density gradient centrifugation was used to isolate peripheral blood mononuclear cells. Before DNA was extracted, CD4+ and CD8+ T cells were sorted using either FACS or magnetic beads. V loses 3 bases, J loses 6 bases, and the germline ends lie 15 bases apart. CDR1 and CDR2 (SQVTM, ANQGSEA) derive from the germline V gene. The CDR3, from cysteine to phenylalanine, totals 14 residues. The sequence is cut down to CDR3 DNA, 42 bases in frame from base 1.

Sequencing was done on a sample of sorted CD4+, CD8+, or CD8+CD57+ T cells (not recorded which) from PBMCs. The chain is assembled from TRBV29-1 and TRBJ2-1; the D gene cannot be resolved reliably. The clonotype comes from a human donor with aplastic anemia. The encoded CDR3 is CSVEGSPLGNEQFF. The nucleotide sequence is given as TGCAGCGTTGAGGGCAGCCCGTTGGGCAATGAGCAGTTCTTC.